Following are 22 T cell receptor beta chains from one sample sequenced in a study of T cell repertoires in cytomegalovirus infection. TCRdb fed the reads into MiXCR, producing one record per CDR3 protein. This sample yields about 51,000 distinct CDR3 sequences, of which around 20% are seen a single time; less than 30% belongs to the top ten. These TCRs are of unknown antigen specificity. The specimen was CD8+ T cells from cultured PBMCs, collected from culture after CMV antigen stimulation. Source of these receptors: a human donor in good health (CMV status not recorded). Some clones in this sample may be carry-over from other donors' samples.

This clonotype turned up a few times. The V and J genes are TRBV6-2 or TRBV6-3 and TRBJ1-1; D may be TRBD1 (6 bases). The CDR3 covers 15 residues. Per germline, CDR1 MNHEY and CDR2 SVGEGT. V lost 4 bases, J lost 0 bases, and 12 bases lay in between. In nucleotides, the CDR3 is TGTGCCAGCAGTTCCTACAGGGTGGTGAACACTGAAGCTTTCTTT. Translation gives CASSSYRVVNTEAFF.

The V gene is TRBV12-3 or TRBV12-4, the J gene TRBJ1-1; tentatively, D is TRBD1 (6 bases). The CDR3 is 15 amino acids. V lost 7 bases and J 5 bases, leaving 20 bases between the germline ends. CDR3 residues: CASNPKTGQTTEAFF. The CDR3 DNA sequence: TGTGCCAGCAACCCCAAAACAGGACAGACGACTGAAGCTTTCTTT.

V and J are TRBV29-1 and TRBJ2-3; D unresolved. This CDR3 is 12 amino acids long. Trimming left V 5 bases short and J 2 bases short, with 8 bases between. The V gene's germline CDR1 is SQVTM and CDR2 ANQGSEA. CDR3 nucleotides: TGCAGCGTTTCCTCCATCACAGATACGCAGTATTTT. Its protein product is CSVSSITDTQYF.

This clonotype was seen more than once but under ten times. The J gene is TRBJ2-1, the V gene TRBV20-1, with no clear D. V lost 5 bases and J 8 bases, leaving 10 bases between the germline ends. Per germline, CDR1 DFQATT and CDR2 SNEGSKA (reference sequence). The CDR3 length is 11 residues. CDR3 sequence: CSAQSSHEQFF. The CDR3 coding sequence is TGCAGTGCTCAAAGTTCCCATGAGCAGTTCTTC.

The chain is built from TRBV7-9 and TRBJ2-1; D is possibly TRBD2 (6 bases). CDR3 size: 16 residues. Trimming took 0 bases from V and 12 from J, leaving 21 bases between them. Germline CDR1 reads SEHNR; CDR2 reads FQNEAQ (reference sequence). Here the CDR3 DNA reads TGTGCCAGCAGCTTAGCTGGGGAGTTAGCGGTTTGGGGGCAGTTCTTC. Its protein is CASSLAGELAVWGQFF.

The chain has TRBV29-1 and TRBJ2-3, with D unresolved. V was shortened by 6 bases and J by 0 bases, with 13 bases between the two germline ends. Germline V gives CDR1 SQVTM, CDR2 ANQGSEA. The CDR3 runs 14 residues. This CDR3 is CSVVYNPSTDTQYF. The CDR3 nucleotides read TGCAGCGTGGTCTATAATCCTAGCACAGATACGCAGTATTTT.

This chain uses TRBV6-2 or TRBV6-3 with TRBJ2-1; the D gene is possibly TRBD2 (7 bases). This CDR3 comprises 15 residues. In germline, CDR1 is MNHEY, CDR2 SVGEGT. Trimming pared 11 bases from V and 5 bases from J, leaving 22 bases between. This CDR3 reads CASRRGRARNNEQFF. The DNA for the CDR3 is TGTGCCTCTCGGCGGGGGCGAGCGAGGAACAATGAGCAGTTCTTC.

This clonotype has more than one count but fewer than ten. CDR3 residues: CASSTSGGARGEQYF. The CDR3 nucleotides read TGTGCCAGCAGTACTAGCGGGGGGGCCCGGGGCGAGCAGTACTTC. This chain uses TRBV12-3 or TRBV12-4 with TRBJ2-7; 13 positions match TRBD2. The V gene end was trimmed by 5 bases and the J gene end by 6 bases; junction bases not matched to a gene: 7. The CDR3 extends over 15 amino acids.

The chain joins TRBV7-2 to TRBJ2-7, with 7 bases lining up with TRBD2. CDR1 is SGHTA, CDR2 FQGNSA, per germline. This CDR3 comprises 13 residues. J gave up 2 bases and V 5 bases, and 3 bases lay outside the gene matches. The CDR3, as DNA: TGTGCCAGCAGCAAGGGACTAACCTACGAGCAGTACTTC. It specifies CASSKGLTYEQYF.

This clonotype was seen a handful of times. V gene TRBV6-2 or TRBV6-3 combines with J gene TRBJ1-1; D call uncertain. CDR1 and CDR2 (germline): MNHEY, SVGEGT. V lost 7 bases and J 3 bases, leaving 9 bases between the germline ends. The CDR3 is 12 amino acids. The CDR3 sequence is CASNLGYTEAFF. In DNA form, the CDR3 reads TGTGCCAGCAATTTGGGGTACACTGAAGCTTTCTTT.

This clonotype was seen only once. J is TRBJ1-5 and V is TRBV19; the D is unclear. Germline V gene data show CDR1 as LNHDA and CDR2 as SQIVND (reference sequence). CDR3 size: 18 residues. V lost 0 bases to trimming and J lost 3 bases, with 18 bases between them. The CDR3 spells CASSIDLYGSSPNQPQHF. As DNA, the CDR3 is TGTGCCAGTAGTATAGATCTTTACGGCAGTTCGCCCAATCAGCCCCAGCATTTT. The full variable domain, its missing parts supplied by reference TRBV19 and TRBJ1-5, is DGGITQSPKYLFRKEGQNVTLSCEQNLNHDAMYWYRQDPGQGLRLIYYSQIVNDFQKGDIAEGYSVSREKKESFPLTVTSAQKNPTAFYLCASSIDLYGSSPNQPQHFGDGTRLSIL.

The V call is TRBV6-6, the J call TRBJ1-2; unclear D gene. V dropped 3 bases and J dropped 8 bases, with 16 bases sitting between them. CDR1 and CDR2 from the germline V gene are MNHNY and SVGAGI (reference sequence). The CDR3 extends over 14 amino acids. CDR3 in DNA: TGTGCCAGCAGTTATCGGGATCATATGGGGGGCTACACCTTC. Translated: CASSYRDHMGGYTF.

In this sample, this clonotype is medium-sized (0.01 to 0.1%). The chain combines TRBV7-2 with TRBJ2-1, with TRBD2 matching over 11 bases. V lost 2 bases to trimming and J lost 4 bases; unmatched junction nucleotides: 1. The CDR3 covers 15 residues. Germline CDR1 SGHTA, CDR2 FQGNSA. The CDR3 spells CASSLIAGGYNEQFF. The CDR3 DNA follows: TGTGCCAGCAGCTTAATAGCGGGAGGGTACAATGAGCAGTTCTTC.

The CDR3 is CASSLSRAGNTIYF. The DNA for the CDR3 is TGTGCCAGCAGTTTATCGAGAGCTGGAAACACCATATATTTT. V gene TRBV27 combines with J gene TRBJ1-3, with D unresolved. Trimming took 0 bases from V and 2 from J, leaving 5 bases between them. The CDR3 contains 14 residues. CDR1 is MNHEY and CDR2 is SMNVEV in the germline V gene (reference sequence).

The rearrangement uses TRBV4-1 and TRBJ1-1; D remains unclear. In germline, CDR1 is MGHRA, CDR2 YSYEKL. Trimming cost V 0 bases and J 4 bases, with 9 bases left between them. The CDR3 has 14 residues. The CDR3 DNA follows: TGCGCCAGCAGCCAAGAGCTGGTGGGCACTGAAGCTTTCTTT. It specifies CASSQELVGTEAFF.

This clonotype was seen at least ten times. The chain has TRBV9 and TRBJ2-7; maybe TRBD1 (6 bases). The CDR3 is made up of 14 amino acids. The V gene lost 3 bases and the J gene lost 4 bases, with 14 bases spanning the gap. Germline V gene lookup returns CDR1 SGDLS and CDR2 YYNGEE. The CDR3 spells CASSAGASGYEQYF. The CDR3 DNA sequence: TGTGCCAGCAGCGCAGGGGCCTCTGGGTACGAGCAGTACTTC.

The V and J genes are TRBV7-2 and TRBJ2-2, with 10 positions matching TRBD2. With V trimmed by 3 bases and J by 5 bases, 6 bases remained unmatched. The CDR3 is 16 residues long. Germline V CDR1 and CDR2: SGHTA, FQGNSA. The CDR3 is CASSFWTSGGTGELFF. The CDR3 bases are TGTGCCAGCAGCTTTTGGACTAGCGGCGGGACCGGGGAGCTGTTTTTT.

A single count supports this clonotype. This sequence joins TRBV7-2 and TRBJ2-2, with D unclear. Deletions cut 0 bases from V and 5 bases from J, with 10 bases between. This CDR3 contains 15 residues. Germline assignment: CDR1 SGHTA and CDR2 FQGNSA. CDR3 bases: TGTGCCAGCAGCTTAGCGGGGTACCTTACCGGGGAGCTGTTTTTT. Protein sequence: CASSLAGYLTGELFF.

This clonotype was recorded a few times. The chain has TRBV7-2 and TRBJ2-1, with D perhaps matching TRBD1 or TRBD2 (5 bases each). Germline CDR1 SGHTA, CDR2 FQGNSA. The CDR3 consists of 15 residues. With 6 bases removed from V and 2 bases from J, the gap between germline ends came to 14 bases. The CDR3 nucleotides read TGTGCCAGCAGAACCGGGACCCTCGCCTACAATGAGCAGTTCTTC. Residues: CASRTGTLAYNEQFF. The variable domain in full, with the rest retrieved from reference TRBV7-2 and TRBJ2-1, is GAGVSQSPSNKVTEKGKDVELRCDPISGHTALYWYRQSLGQGLEFLIYFQGNSAPDKSGLPSDRFSAERTGGSVSTLTIQRTQQEDSAVYLCASRTGTLAYNEQFFGPGTRLTVL.

This clonotype has more than one count but fewer than ten. This sequence joins TRBV6-6 and TRBJ2-3; 10 bases map to TRBD2. With V trimmed by 2 bases and J by 4 bases, 6 bases remained unmatched. The CDR3 extends over 16 amino acids. The germline V gene has CDR1 MNHNY and CDR2 SVGAGI (reference sequence). The CDR3 DNA reads as TGTGCCAGCAGTTACGTGGCTAGCGGGGGACCAGATACGCAGTATTTT. It translates to CASSYVASGGPDTQYF.

The CDR3 DNA follows: TGTGCCAGCAGTTCGGACTACTACGAGCAGTACTTC. It codes for CASSSDYYEQYF. This chain joins TRBV27 and TRBJ2-7, with a weak D call TRBD2 (6 bases). Germline CDR1 and CDR2: MNHEY and SMNVEV (reference sequence). V was pared by 4 bases and J by 3 bases, with 7 bases between. The CDR3 runs 12 residues.

J is TRBJ2-6 and V is TRBV4-3, with 10 bases fitting TRBD2. V shed 0 bases, J shed 0 bases, and the junction held 5 bases outside the gene matches. The CDR3 is 19 residues long. Germline-derived CDR1 and CDR2 are LGHNA and YSLEER. In DNA, the CDR3 is TGCGCCAGCAGCCAAGAATCGAGACTAGCGGGCTCTGGGGCCAACGTCCTGACTTTC. Translation: CASSQESRLAGSGANVLTF.